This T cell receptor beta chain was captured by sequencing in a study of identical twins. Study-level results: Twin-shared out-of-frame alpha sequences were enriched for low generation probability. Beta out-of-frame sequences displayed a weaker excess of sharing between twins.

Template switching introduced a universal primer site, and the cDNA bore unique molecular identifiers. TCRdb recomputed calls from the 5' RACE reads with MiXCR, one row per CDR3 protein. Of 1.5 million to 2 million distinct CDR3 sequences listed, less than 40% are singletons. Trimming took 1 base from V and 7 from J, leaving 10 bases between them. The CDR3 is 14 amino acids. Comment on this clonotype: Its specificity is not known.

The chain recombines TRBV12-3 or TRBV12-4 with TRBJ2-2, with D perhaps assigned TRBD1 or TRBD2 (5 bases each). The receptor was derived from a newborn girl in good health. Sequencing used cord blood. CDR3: CASSLGGVGGELFF. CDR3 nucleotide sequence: TGTGCCAGCAGTTTAGGAGGGGTTGGCGGGGAGCTGTTTTTT.